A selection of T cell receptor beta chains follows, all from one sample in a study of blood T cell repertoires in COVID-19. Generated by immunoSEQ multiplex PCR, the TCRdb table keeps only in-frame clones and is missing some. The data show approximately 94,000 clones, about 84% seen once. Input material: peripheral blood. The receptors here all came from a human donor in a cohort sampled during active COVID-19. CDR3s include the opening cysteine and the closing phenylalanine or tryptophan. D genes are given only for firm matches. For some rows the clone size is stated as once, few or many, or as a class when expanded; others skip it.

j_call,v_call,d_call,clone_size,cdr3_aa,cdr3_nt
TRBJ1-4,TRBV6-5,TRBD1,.,CASSYGQGGEKLFF,TGTGCCAGCAGTTACGGACAGGGGGGTGAAAAACTGTTTTTT
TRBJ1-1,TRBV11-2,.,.,CASSLEERMNTEAFF,TGTGCCAGCAGCTTAGAGGAGAGGATGAACACTGAAGCTTTCTTT
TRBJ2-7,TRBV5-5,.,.,CASSLSQGPYEQYF,TGTGCCAGCAGCCTTTCACAGGGACCCTACGAGCAGTACTTC
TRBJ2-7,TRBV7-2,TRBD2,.,CASAKERGSYEQYF,TGTGCCAGCGCCAAAGAGCGGGGTAGCTACGAGCAGTACTTC
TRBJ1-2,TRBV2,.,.,CASSERSYGYTF,TGTGCCAGCAGTGAAAGGAGCTATGGCTACACCTTC
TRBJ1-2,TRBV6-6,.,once,CASSQDTNLYGYTF,TGTGCCAGCAGTCAGGACACTAACCTCTATGGCTACACCTTC
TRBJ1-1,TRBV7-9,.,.,CASSLLKTVMNTEAFF,TGTGCCAGCAGCCTACTAAAGACAGTTATGAACACTGAAGCTTTCTTT
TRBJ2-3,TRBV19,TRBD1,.,CASSIGDRGRTDTQYF,TGTGCCAGTAGTATAGGGGACAGGGGGAGGACAGATACGCAGTATTTT
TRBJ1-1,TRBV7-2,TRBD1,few,CASSRRQGTNTEAFF,TGTGCCAGCAGCAGAAGACAGGGGACCAACACTGAAGCTTTCTTT
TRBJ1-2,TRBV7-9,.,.,CASTQPSENYGYTF,TGTGCCAGCACCCAACCCTCCGAGAACTATGGCTACACCTTC
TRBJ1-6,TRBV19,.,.,CASSTDYINSPLHF,TGTGCCAGTAGTACAGACTATATTAATTCACCCCTCCACTTT
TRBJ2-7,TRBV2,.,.,CASREAYEQYF,TGTGCCAGCCGAGAGGCCTACGAGCAGTACTTC
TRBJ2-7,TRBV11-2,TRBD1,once,CASSYRGPFSYEQYF,TGTGCCAGCAGCTACAGGGGACCATTCTCCTACGAGCAGTACTTC
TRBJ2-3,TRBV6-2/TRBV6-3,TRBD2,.,CASSPSGGGADTQYF,TGTGCCAGCAGCCCTAGCGGGGGAGGTGCAGATACGCAGTATTTT
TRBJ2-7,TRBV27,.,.,CASSQTTVSSYEQYF,TGTGCCAGCAGTCAAACGACAGTCAGCTCCTACGAGCAGTACTTC
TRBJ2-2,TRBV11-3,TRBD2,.,CASSLGGSGIPGELFF,TGTGCCAGCAGCTTAGGCGGTAGCGGGATCCCCGGGGAGCTGTTTTTT
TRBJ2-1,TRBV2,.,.,CASRAGLGLEQFF,TGTGCCAGCAGGGCGGGACTCGGTTTGGAGCAGTTCTTC
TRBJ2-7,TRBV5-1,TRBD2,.,CASSLGPSGGSYEQYF,TGCGCCAGCAGCTTGGGCCCTAGCGGGGGCTCCTACGAGCAGTACTTC
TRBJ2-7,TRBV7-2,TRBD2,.,CASSPRTSGSLNEQYF,TGTGCCAGCAGCCCCCGGACTAGCGGGAGTTTAAACGAGCAGTACTTC
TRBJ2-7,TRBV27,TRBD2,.,CASSLSTSTSYEQYF,TGTGCCAGCAGTTTATCGACTAGCACCTCCTACGAGCAGTACTTC
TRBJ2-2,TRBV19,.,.,CASSRRENTGELFF,TGTGCCAGTAGTAGGCGGGAGAACACCGGGGAGCTGTTTTTT
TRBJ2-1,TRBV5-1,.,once,CASSLGGPRFKEQFF,TGCGCCAGCAGCTTGGGGGGGCCTCGCTTCAAAGAGCAGTTCTTC
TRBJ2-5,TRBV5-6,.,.,CASSLLKGVETQYF,TGTGCCAGCAGCTTACTAAAGGGGGTAGAGACCCAGTACTTC
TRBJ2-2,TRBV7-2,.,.,CASSLVGTTNTGELFF,TGTGCCAGCAGCTTAGTTGGGACAACGAACACCGGGGAGCTGTTTTTT
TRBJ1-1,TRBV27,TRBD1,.,CASSLGQGIEAFF,TGTGCCAGCAGCCTTGGACAGGGGATTGAAGCTTTCTTT
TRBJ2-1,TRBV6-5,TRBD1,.,CASSRTGYNEQFF,TGTGCCAGCAGCCGGACAGGGTACAATGAGCAGTTCTTC
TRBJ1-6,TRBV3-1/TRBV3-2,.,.,CASSLTGNSYNSPLHF,TGTGCCAGCAGCCTCACAGGGAACTCCTATAATTCACCCCTCCACTTT
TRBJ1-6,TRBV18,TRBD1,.,CASSAGGTGDSPLHF,TGTGCCAGCTCAGCCGGGGGGACAGGGGATTCACCCCTCCACTTT
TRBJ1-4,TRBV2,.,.,CASSEARGGIGSF,TGTGCCAGCAGTGAAGCGCGAGGAGGGATCGGGTCCTTT
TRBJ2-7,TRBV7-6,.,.,CASSSQGYSYEQYF,TGTGCCAGCAGCTCCCAGGGATACTCCTACGAGCAGTACTTC
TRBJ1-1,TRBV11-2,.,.,CASSVTVNTEAFF,TGTGCCAGCAGCGTTACTGTAAACACTGAAGCTTTCTTT
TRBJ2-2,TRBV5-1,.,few,CASSLAVGGPGELFF,TGCGCCAGCAGCTTGGCCGTCGGGGGACCCGGGGAGCTGTTTTTT
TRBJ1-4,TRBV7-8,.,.,CASSLGGTNEKLFF,TGTGCCAGCAGCCTTGGGGGGACTAATGAAAAACTGTTTTTT
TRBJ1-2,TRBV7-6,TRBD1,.,CASSPRTGSSSNYGYTF,TGTGCCAGCAGCCCCAGGACAGGGAGCTCGTCTAACTATGGCTACACCTTC
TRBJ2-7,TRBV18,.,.,CASSTRRESYEQYF,TGTGCCAGCTCAACTAGGAGGGAATCCTACGAGCAGTACTTC
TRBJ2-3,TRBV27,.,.,CASSLRPGSTDTQYF,TGTGCCAGCAGTTTAAGGCCAGGGAGCACAGATACGCAGTATTTT
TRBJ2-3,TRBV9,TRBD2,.,CASSPGTSGGAGTDTQYF,TGTGCCAGCAGCCCCGGGACTAGCGGGGGGGCGGGTACAGATACGCAGTATTTT
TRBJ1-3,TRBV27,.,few,CASSSTDSLSGNTIYF,TGTGCCAGCAGTTCCACAGACAGCCTCTCTGGAAACACCATATATTTT
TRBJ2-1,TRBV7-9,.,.,CASSRQESSYNEQFF,TGTGCCAGCAGCAGACAGGAGAGCTCCTACAATGAGCAGTTCTTC
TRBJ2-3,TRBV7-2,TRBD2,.,CASSFRAGGPGTDTQYF,TGTGCCAGCAGCTTTAGAGCGGGGGGGCCGGGCACAGATACGCAGTATTTT
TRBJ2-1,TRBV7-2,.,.,CASIQGIQNNEQFF,TGTGCCAGCATACAGGGAATACAGAACAATGAGCAGTTCTTC
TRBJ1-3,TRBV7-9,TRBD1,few,CASGAQGAGGNTIYF,TGTGCCAGCGGAGCACAGGGGGCTGGTGGAAACACCATATATTTT
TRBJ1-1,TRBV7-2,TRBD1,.,CASSFLGQANTEAFF,TGTGCCAGCAGCTTTCTAGGACAGGCGAACACTGAAGCTTTCTTT
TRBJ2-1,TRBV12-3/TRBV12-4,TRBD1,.,CASTPTGFNEQFF,TGTGCCAGCACCCCGACAGGGTTTAATGAGCAGTTCTTC
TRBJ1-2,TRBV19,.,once,CASSTLFNYGYTF,TGTGCCAGTAGTACCCTCTTTAACTATGGCTACACCTTC
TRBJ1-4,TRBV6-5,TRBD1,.,CASSYGTGSEKLFF,TGTGCCAGCAGTTACGGGACAGGGAGTGAAAAACTGTTTTTT
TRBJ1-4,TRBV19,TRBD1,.,CASISLDRGNEKLFF,TGTGCCAGTATCTCGTTGGACAGGGGAAATGAAAAACTGTTTTTT
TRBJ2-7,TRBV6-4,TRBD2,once,CASIPMCLAGHEQYF,TGTGCCAGCATTCCAATGTGCTTAGCGGGTCACGAGCAGTACTTC
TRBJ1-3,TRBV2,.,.,CASKSTAGNTIYF,TGTGCCAGCAAGTCCACAGCTGGAAACACCATATATTTT
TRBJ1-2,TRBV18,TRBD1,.,CASRWDREGYGYTF,TGTGCCAGCCGTTGGGACAGGGAAGGATATGGCTACACCTTC